This T cell receptor (beta chain) is drawn from a study of PD-L1 blockade in urothelial cancer. Overall study context: Patients' prior chemotherapy regimens numbered 0 to 3. The analyses of blood took place 3 weeks (second dose) and 6 weeks after treatment start. Study-wide results and caveats: Clonality of blood TCR below the median before treatment predicted better survival.

Described time point: peripheral blood 6 weeks after treatment start. Libraries were prepared by immunoSEQ multiplex PCR; TCRdb keeps only in-frame clonotypes and omits some of them. The table includes about 130,000 clones, roughly 83% detected once. The V and J ends lost 9 bases and 1 base respectively, with 14 bases between them. This CDR3 is built from 14 residues. Germline V gene lookup returns CDR1 MGHRA and CDR2 YSYEKL. A note on this clone: Antigen: not known.

This sequence was found in a man aged 45-65 years with urothelial cancer. This chain links TRBV4-1 with TRBJ2-3; maybe TRBD2 (5 bases). The sequenced sample was PBMCs, obtained around atezolizumab (anti-PD-L1) treatment. The CDR3 region has the DNA TGCGCCAGTCGTGGTAGCGAACGCACAGATACGCAGTATTTT. Amino acid sequence: CASRGSERTDTQYF.